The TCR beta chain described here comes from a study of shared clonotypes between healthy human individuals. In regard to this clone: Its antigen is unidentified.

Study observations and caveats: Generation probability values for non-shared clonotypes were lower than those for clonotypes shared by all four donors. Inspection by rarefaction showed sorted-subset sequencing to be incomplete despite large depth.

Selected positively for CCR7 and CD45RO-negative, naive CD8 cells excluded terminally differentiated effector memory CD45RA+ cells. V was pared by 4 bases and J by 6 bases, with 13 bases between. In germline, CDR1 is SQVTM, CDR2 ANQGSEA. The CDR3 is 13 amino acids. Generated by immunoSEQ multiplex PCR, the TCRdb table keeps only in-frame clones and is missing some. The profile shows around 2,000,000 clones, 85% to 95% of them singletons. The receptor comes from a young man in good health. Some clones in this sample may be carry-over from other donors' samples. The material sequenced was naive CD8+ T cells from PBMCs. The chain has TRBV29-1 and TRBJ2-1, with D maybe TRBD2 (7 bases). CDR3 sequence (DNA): TGCAGCGTTGCGGGGGGCGCCGGCAATGAGCAGTTCTTC. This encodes CSVAGGAGNEQFF.